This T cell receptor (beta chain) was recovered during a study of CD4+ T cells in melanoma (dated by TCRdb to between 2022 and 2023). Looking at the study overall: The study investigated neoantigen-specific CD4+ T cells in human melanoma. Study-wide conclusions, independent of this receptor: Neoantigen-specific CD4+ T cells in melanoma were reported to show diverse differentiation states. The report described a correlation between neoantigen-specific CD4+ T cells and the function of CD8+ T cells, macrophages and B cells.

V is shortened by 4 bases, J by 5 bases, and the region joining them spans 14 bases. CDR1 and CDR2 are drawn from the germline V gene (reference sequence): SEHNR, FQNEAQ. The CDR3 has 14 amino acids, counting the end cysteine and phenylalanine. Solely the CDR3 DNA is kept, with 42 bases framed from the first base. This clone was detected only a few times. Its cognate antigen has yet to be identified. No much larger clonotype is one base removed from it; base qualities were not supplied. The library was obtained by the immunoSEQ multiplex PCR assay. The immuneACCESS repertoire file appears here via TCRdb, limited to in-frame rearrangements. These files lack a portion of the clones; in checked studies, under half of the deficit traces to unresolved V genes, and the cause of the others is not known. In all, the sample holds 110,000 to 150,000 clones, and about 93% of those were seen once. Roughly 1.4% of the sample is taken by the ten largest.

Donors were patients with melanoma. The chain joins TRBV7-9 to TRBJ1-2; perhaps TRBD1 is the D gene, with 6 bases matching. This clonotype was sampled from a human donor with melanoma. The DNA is TGTGCCAGCAGCTCCGTTGGGGGCCGGTATGGCTACACCTTC. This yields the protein CASSSVGGRYGYTF.